This TCR beta chain was sequenced in a study of blood T cell repertoires in COVID-19 (dated by TCRdb to about 2020). In the study overall: Collaborator samples came from the United States, Italy and Spain and covered acute and convalescent phases of COVID-19. The prospective study material was composed of cDNA or gDNA derived from T cells, B-cell-depleted T cells, or PBMCs. Deeply sampled blood TCRbeta repertoires from subjects exposed to, actively infected with, or recovered from COVID-19 were included in the dataset. A freely available public database, intended as a resource for researchers studying the immune response to SARS-CoV-2, is where the repertoires were released. The samples were drawn from the first 160 participants of the ongoing ImmuneRACE study and from 1,254 subjects provided by 6 global collaborators. The sample metadata nearly always contained a de-identified subject ID, COVID-19 status, age in years and sex. HLA class I and class II types, where available, came from metadata supplied by the sample provider rather than from assay-based typing. The research as a whole found: How much clinical and demographic metadata was included differed by source and by participant, and the metadata was provided uncurated.

The immunoSEQ Assay, a bias-controlled multiplex PCR, was used to amplify TCRbeta CDR3 regions from genomic DNA. In the source study's methods: Nucleated cell counts per sample were estimated from amplification of reference gene primers within the assay. Sequence reads were collapsed and filtered to measure the absolute abundance of every unique TCRbeta CDR3 rearrangement. Productive Simpson clonality was computed per sample as the square root of Simpson's diversity index over productive rearrangements. In its TCRdb copy, this immuneACCESS table keeps in-frame sequences only and misses some clones. Where compared with another copy, unresolved V genes explain less than half of these, and the others have no known cause. For V, J and clone size, that table is used; D and trimming come from the DNA. Here the sample has 65,000 or so clones; just over 85% occur a single time. The top ten clonotypes cover 3.2% of the sample.

Whole blood was collected in K2EDTA tubes by collaborating institutions according to the institutions' own protocols. For TCRbeta analysis, collaborators shipped samples as frozen whole blood, isolated PBMCs, or DNA extracted from either of those sample types. This clone has a handful of counts. This receptor's antigen is unknown. Base quality data are lacking; no much larger clone is found one base away. Taken from the germline V gene, the CDR1 and CDR2 loops are KGHSY and FQNENV. Trimming takes 0 bases off V and 4 bases off J; junction bases not matched to a gene: 2. The CDR3 measures 15 amino acids from cysteine to phenylalanine. Of all the DNA, just the CDR3 is kept, 45 bases in frame from base 1.

Sequencing was carried out using peripheral blood. The chain was built from TRBV16 and TRBJ1-5, with 8 bases matching TRBD1. This clonotype originated in a middle-aged man with active COVID-19. The CDR3 reads as follows: CASSQSGTGNQPQHF. The nucleotide sequence is TGTGCCAGCAGCCAATCAGGGACAGGTAATCAGCCCCAGCATTTT. The reference TRBV16 and TRBJ1-5 proteins fill in what lies around the CDR3, so the full variable domain reads GEEVAQTPKHLVRGEGQKAKLYCAPIKGHSYVFWYQQVLKNEFKFLISFQNENVFDETGMPKERFSAKCLPNSPCSLEIQATKLEDSAVYFCASSQSGTGNQPQHFGDGTRLSIL.